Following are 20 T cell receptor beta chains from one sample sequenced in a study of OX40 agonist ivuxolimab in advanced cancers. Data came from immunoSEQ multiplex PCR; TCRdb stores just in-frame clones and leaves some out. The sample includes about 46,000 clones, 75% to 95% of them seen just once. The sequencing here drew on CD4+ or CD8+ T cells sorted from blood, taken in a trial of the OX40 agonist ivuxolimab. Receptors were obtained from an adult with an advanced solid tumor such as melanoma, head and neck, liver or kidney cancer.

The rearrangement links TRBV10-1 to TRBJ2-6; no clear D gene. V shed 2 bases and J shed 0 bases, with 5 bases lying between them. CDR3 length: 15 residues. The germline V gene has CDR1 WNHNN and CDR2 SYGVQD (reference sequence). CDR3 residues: CASSEVDSGANVLTF. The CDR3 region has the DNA TGCGCCAGCAGTGAGGTGGACTCTGGGGCCAACGTCCTGACTTTC.

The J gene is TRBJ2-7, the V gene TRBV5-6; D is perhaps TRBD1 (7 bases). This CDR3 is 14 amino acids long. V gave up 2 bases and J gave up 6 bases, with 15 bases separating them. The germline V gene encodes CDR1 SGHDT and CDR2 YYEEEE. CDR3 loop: CASSFGGGAAEQYV. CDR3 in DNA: TGTGCCAGCAGCTTTGGAGGGGGCGCGGCCGAGCAGTACGTC.

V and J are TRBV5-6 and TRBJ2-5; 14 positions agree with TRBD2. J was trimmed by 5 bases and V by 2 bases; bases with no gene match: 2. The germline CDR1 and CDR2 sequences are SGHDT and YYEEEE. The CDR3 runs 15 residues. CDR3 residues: CASSLGTSGSETQYF. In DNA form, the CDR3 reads TGTGCCAGCAGCTTAGGGACTAGCGGGAGTGAGACCCAGTACTTC.

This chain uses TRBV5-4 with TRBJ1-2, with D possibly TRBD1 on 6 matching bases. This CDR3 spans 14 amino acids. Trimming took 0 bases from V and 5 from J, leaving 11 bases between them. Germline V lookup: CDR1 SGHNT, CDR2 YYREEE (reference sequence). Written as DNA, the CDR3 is TGTGCCAGCAGCTTGGCGACAGGCCAATATGGCTACACCTTC. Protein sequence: CASSLATGQYGYTF.

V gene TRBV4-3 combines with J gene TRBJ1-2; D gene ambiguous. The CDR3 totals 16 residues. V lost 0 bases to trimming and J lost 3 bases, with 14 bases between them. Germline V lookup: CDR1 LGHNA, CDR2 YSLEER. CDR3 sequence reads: CASSQDLLGQDYGYTF. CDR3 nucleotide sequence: TGCGCCAGCAGCCAAGATTTGCTCGGGCAGGACTATGGCTACACCTTC.

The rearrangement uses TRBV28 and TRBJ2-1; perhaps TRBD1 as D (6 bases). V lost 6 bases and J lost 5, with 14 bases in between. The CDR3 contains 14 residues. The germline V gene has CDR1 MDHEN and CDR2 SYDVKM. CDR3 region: CASRYPGHNNEQFF. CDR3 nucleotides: TGTGCCAGCAGGTATCCGGGACACAACAATGAGCAGTTCTTC. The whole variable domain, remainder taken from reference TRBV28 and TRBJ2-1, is DVKVTQSSRYLVKRTGEKVFLECVQDMDHENMFWYRQDPGLGLRLIYFSYDVKMKEKGDIPEGYSVSREKKERFSLILESASTNQTSMYLCASRYPGHNNEQFFGPGTRLTVL.

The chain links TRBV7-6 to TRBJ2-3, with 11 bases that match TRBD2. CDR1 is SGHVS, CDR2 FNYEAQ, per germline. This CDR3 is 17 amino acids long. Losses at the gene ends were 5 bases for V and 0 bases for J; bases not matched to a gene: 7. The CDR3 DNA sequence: TGTGCCAGCAGCCCGTCGACTAGCGGGGCGAGCACAGATACGCAGTATTTT. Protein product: CASSPSTSGASTDTQYF.

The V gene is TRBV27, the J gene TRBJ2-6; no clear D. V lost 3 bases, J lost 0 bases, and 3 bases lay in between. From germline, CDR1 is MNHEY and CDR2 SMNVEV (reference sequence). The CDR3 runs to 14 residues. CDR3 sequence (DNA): TGTGCCAGCAGTTTGTACTCTGGGGCCAACGTCCTGACTTTC. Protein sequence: CASSLYSGANVLTF.

The CDR3 loop reads CASSTTGLGVDTQYF. In DNA, the CDR3 is TGTGCCAGCAGTACGACAGGACTAGGGGTGGATACGCAGTATTTT. The chain is built from TRBV2 and TRBJ2-3; tentative D call: TRBD2 (7 bases). The CDR3 has 15 residues. Germline V gene data show CDR1 as SNHLY and CDR2 as FYNNEI. V dropped 5 bases and J dropped 6 bases, with 18 bases sitting between them.

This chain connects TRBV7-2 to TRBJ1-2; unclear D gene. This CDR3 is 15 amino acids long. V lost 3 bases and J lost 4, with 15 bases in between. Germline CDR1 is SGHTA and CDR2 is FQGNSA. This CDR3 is CASSFNMALRYGYTF. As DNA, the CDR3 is TGTGCCAGCAGCTTTAACATGGCGCTTCGCTATGGCTACACCTTC.

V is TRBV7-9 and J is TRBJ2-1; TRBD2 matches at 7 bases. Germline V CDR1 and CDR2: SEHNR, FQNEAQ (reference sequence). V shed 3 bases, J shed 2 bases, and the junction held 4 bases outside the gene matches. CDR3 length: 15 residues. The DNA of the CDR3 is TGTGCCAGCAGCTTGGGGCTAGCGGCCTACAATGAGCAGTTCTTC. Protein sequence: CASSLGLAAYNEQFF. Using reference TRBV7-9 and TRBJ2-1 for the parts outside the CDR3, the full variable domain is DTGVSQNPRHKITKRGQNVTFRCDPISEHNRLYWYRQTLGQGPEFLTYFQNEAQLEKSRLLSDRFSAERPKGSFSTLEIQRTEQGDSAMYLCASSLGLAAYNEQFFGPGTRLTVL.

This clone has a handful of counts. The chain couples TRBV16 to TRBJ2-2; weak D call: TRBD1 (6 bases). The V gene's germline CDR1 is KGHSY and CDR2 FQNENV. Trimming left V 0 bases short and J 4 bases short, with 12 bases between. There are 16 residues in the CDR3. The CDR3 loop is CASSQSLPGVTGELFF. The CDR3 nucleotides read TGTGCCAGCAGCCAATCGCTACCAGGGGTCACCGGGGAGCTGTTTTTT.

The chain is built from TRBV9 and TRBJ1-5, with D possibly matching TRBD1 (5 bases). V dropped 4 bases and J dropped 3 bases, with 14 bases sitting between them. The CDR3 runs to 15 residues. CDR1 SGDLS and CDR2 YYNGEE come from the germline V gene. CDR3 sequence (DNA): TGTGCCAGCAGCCGAGGGGCCGGGTACAATCAGCCCCAGCATTTT. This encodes CASSRGAGYNQPQHF.

This CDR3 reads CASSSTGGADTQYF. The CDR3 bases are TGTGCCAGCAGTTCGACAGGGGGGGCAGATACGCAGTATTTT. The V gene is TRBV27, the J gene TRBJ2-3; TRBD1 matches at 9 bases. Germline assignment: CDR1 MNHEY and CDR2 SMNVEV (reference sequence). The CDR3 consists of 14 residues. The V segment lost 4 bases and the J segment 4 bases; nucleotides outside the gene matches: 3.

CDR3 DNA sequence: TGTGCCAGCAGTGAAGCGGAGGAATCCTATGGCTACACCTTC. Encoded protein: CASSEAEESYGYTF. The rearrangement links TRBV2 to TRBJ1-2; unclear D gene. CDR1 and CDR2 from the germline V gene are SNHLY and FYNNEI. The CDR3 has 14 amino acids. Trimming pared 0 bases from V and 4 bases from J, leaving 9 bases between.

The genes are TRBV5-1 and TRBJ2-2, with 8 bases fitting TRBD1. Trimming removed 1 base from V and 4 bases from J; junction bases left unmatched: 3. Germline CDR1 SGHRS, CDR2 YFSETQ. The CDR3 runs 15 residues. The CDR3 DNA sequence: TGCGCCAGCAGCTTGTACACAGGGGGCACCGGGGAGCTGTTTTTT. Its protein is CASSLYTGGTGELFF.

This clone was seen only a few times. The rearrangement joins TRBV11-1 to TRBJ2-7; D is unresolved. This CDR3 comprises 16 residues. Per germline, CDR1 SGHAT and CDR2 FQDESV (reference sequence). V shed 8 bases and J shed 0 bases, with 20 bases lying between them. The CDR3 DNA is TGTGCCAGCGCGCTCAGTGTCCACAAGAACTCCTACGAGCAGTACGTC. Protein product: CASALSVHKNSYEQYV.

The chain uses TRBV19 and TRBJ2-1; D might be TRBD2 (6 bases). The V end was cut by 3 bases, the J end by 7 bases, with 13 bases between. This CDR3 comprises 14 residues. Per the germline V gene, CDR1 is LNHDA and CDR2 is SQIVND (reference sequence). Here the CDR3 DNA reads TGTGCCAGTAGTATTAGTATGGGAGGAAATGAGCAGTTCTTC. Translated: CASSISMGGNEQFF.

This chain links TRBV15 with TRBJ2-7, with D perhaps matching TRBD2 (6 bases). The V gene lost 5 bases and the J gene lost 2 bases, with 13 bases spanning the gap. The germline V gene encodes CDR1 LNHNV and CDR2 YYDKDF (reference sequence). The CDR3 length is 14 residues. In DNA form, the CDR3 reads TGTGCCACCAGCCCGGGGGATGGGCCCTACGAGCAGTACTTC. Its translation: CATSPGDGPYEQYF.

The CDR3 reads CAWSVDVLAGGGIRNEQFF. CDR3 nucleotides: TGTGCCTGGAGTGTAGATGTACTAGCGGGAGGCGGCATACGCAATGAGCAGTTCTTC. The rearrangement uses TRBV30 and TRBJ2-1; 12 nucleotides agree with TRBD2. V lost 0 bases to trimming and J lost 6 bases; unmatched junction nucleotides: 15. This CDR3 comprises 19 residues. From germline, CDR1 is GTSNPN and CDR2 SVGIG (reference sequence).